Described below is a single T cell receptor beta chain sequence and its context. Its antigen is not yet known. No base quality information exists; no much larger clone differs at one position. The data derive from a study of OX40 agonist ivuxolimab in advanced cancers. Context from the whole study: The costimulatory receptor OX40 (CD134) was targeted by ivuxolimab, a fully human IgG2 agonistic monoclonal antibody. Intravenous ivuxolimab was administered to patients every 2 weeks at six dose levels: 0.01, 0.1, 0.3, 1.5, 3 and 10 mg/kg. Among the approximately 50 dose-escalation patients, around 20 had hepatocellular carcinoma, 15 or so melanoma, 9 renal cell carcinoma and 9 head and neck cancer. In the dose-escalation cohort, around four fifths of patients were male, and the mean age was approximately 55 years, with a range of 23 to 79. Prior anti-PD-1, anti-PD-L1 or anti-CTLA-4 therapy was permitted, and checkpoint inhibitors had been received by roughly 42% of dose-escalation patients. Partial responses were achieved by three dose-escalation patients, of whom one had hepatocellular carcinoma and two had cutaneous melanoma. Peripheral TCRbeta sequencing was intended to test whether TCR sequence diversity was altered and clonal T-cell expansion was caused by ivuxolimab. The monotherapy dose-escalation portion (N ≈ 50 patients) of the phase I ivuxolimab trial is reported in the paper. The investigation overall reported the following: The antigen specificity of the peripheral T cells that underwent clonal expansion was not determined. After ivuxolimab, CD8+ T cells had more expanded clones than CD4+ T cells on average. Partial responders in the 0.1-3.0 mg/kg groups had among the lowest normalized peripheral clonal expansion, especially among CD8+ T cells. At doses of 0.1 to 3.0 mg/kg, clonal expansion of both CD4+ and CD8+ blood T cells was observed from baseline to week 6. Low levels of normalized T-cell clonal expansion were also shown by some nonresponding patients.

Compared with germline, V lacks 5 bases and J lacks 5 bases; bases without a gene match: 11. The germline V gene gives CDR1 as MDHEN and CDR2 as SYDVKM. The CDR3, cysteine through phenylalanine, is 15 amino acids long. Just CDR3 DNA is preserved here, 45 bases in frame from base 1. For sequencing of the TCRbeta CDR3 region, genomic DNA was extracted from the sorted cells. TCRbeta CDR3 regions were sequenced using the immunoSEQ Assay. The immuneACCESS repertoire file appears here via TCRdb, limited to in-frame rearrangements. These files lack a portion of the clones; in checked studies, under half of the deficit traces to unresolved V genes, and the cause of the others is not known. The sample data list 41,000 or so clones, and around 87% of these were observed just once. Of the sample, around 3.4% falls within the top ten clones. Patients with autoimmune disease history or receiving systemic immunosuppression were excluded from the trial. Peripheral blood for TCR sequencing was collected from all dose cohorts at baseline, on cycle 4 day 1, and on cycle 7 day 1. The samples were taken from a phase I, first-in-human, multicenter, open-label dose-escalation trial of ivuxolimab. Adults with locally advanced or metastatic melanoma, renal cell carcinoma, hepatocellular carcinoma or head and neck squamous cell carcinoma were enrolled in the trial. Before TCR sequencing, CD4+ T cells and CD8+ T cells were sorted from peripheral blood as separate populations.

This sample comprised CD4+ or CD8+ T cells sorted from blood, obtained in a trial of the OX40 agonist ivuxolimab. The chain uses TRBV28 and TRBJ1-2; TRBD1 fits 7 bases in the junction. This TCR came from an adult with an advanced solid tumor such as melanoma, head and neck, liver or kidney cancer. In nucleotides, the sequence is TGTGCCAGCAGTCTAAATATCAGGGGGACTTATGGCTACACCTTC. Its amino acids are CASSLNIRGTYGYTF.